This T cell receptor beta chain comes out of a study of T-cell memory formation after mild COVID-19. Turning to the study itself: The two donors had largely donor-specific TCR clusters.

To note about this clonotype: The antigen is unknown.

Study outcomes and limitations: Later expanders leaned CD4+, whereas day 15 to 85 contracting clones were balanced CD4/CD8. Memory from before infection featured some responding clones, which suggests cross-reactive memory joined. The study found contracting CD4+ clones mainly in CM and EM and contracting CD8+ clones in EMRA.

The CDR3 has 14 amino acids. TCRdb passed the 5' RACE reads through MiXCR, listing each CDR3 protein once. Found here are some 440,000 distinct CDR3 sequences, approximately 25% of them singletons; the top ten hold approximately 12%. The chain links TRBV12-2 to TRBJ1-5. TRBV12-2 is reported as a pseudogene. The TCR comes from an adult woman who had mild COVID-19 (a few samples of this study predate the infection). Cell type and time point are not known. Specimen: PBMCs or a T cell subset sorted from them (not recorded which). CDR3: CASRSRRPGQPQHF. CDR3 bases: TGTGCAAGTCGGTCCCGTCGCCCCGGGCAGCCCCAGCATTTT.